What follows is one T cell receptor (beta chain) and its context. As yet, its antigen is unknown. These data belong to a study of early T cells in non-severe SARS-CoV-2 infection. Study information: Unpaired chains resulted from sequencing bulk RNA of unsorted whole blood.

In germline, CDR1 is SEHNR, CDR2 FQNEAQ (reference sequence). The V gene lost 1 base and the J gene lost 3 bases, with 4 bases spanning the gap. There are 12 residues in the CDR3. The TCR library protocol was used to attach unique molecular identifiers. These identifiers were attached to individual cDNA molecules. TCRdb re-called the 5' RACE reads with MiXCR, one entry per CDR3 protein. The table lists over 90,000 distinct CDR3 sequences, roughly 13% of them singletons, with 6% to 7% in the top ten. General study results and limits: VDJdb matching, biased toward anti-spike CD8 responses, missed private and CD4 specificities.

V usage is TRBV7-9 and J usage is TRBJ2-7; D not certain. The sequence came from an adult who was a healthcare worker with PCR-confirmed SARS-CoV-2 infection or an uninfected control (not recorded which). Material: whole blood. DNA of the CDR3: TGTGCCAGCAGCTTAGATCTCTACGAGCAGTACTTC. Amino acids: CASSLDLYEQYF.